A selection of T cell receptor beta chains follows, all from one sample in a study of control samples from healthy donors and cancer patients. TCRdb's copy holds only in-frame clones and misses some; the assay was immunoSEQ multiplex PCR. Of tens of thousands of clones in the sample, more than 80% were seen once. Material for sequencing was blood. The receptors shown here come from a man in his sixties in good health. Both conserved end residues are part of each CDR3. Each record gives: clone size, J gene, V gene, D gene, CDR3 DNA, CDR3 protein. The D gene is left open where the match is weak. The size entry is marked missing in some rows and otherwise reads once, few, many or a size class.

abundance: once; j_gene: TRBJ2-1; v_gene: TRBV27; d_gene: TRBD1; CDR3nt: TGTGCCAGCAGTTTATCGCCGACAGGGGGCCCCTACAATGAGCAGTTCTTC; CDR3aa: CASSLSPTGGPYNEQFF
abundance: -; j_gene: TRBJ2-3; v_gene: TRBV4-3; d_gene: TRBD2; CDR3nt: TGCGCCAGCAGCCAAGACATAGCTAGCGGGTACACAGATACGCAGTATTTT; CDR3aa: CASSQDIASGYTDTQYF
abundance: -; j_gene: TRBJ2-5; v_gene: TRBV24-1; d_gene: TRBD2; CDR3nt: TGTGCCACCAGTGATTTAACAGCGGGAAAAGAGACCCAGTACTTC; CDR3aa: CATSDLTAGKETQYF
abundance: once; j_gene: TRBJ2-3; v_gene: TRBV5-1; d_gene: TRBD2; CDR3nt: TGCGCCAGCAGCCGAGGTAGTATGGGACTAGCGACGACAGATACGCAGTATTTT; CDR3aa: CASSRGSMGLATTDTQYF
abundance: -; j_gene: TRBJ2-7; v_gene: TRBV18; d_gene: TRBD1; CDR3nt: TGTGCCAGCTCATCCAAGACAGGGGGCAGGAACGAGCAGTACTTC; CDR3aa: CASSSKTGGRNEQYF
abundance: -; j_gene: TRBJ1-3; v_gene: TRBV29-1; d_gene: -; CDR3nt: TGCAGCGTGCTCCAGGGGCAACTCGGAAACACCATATATTTT; CDR3aa: CSVLQGQLGNTIYF
abundance: once; j_gene: TRBJ1-1; v_gene: TRBV28; d_gene: -; CDR3nt: TGTGCCAGCAGTCGAGCCCTGGGCGTAAACATGAACACTGAAGCTTTCTTT; CDR3aa: CASSRALGVNMNTEAFF
abundance: once; j_gene: TRBJ1-3; v_gene: TRBV6-2/TRBV6-3; d_gene: -; CDR3nt: TGTGCCAGCAGTTCGAGGACTGGAGGAAACACCATATATTTT; CDR3aa: CASSSRTGGNTIYF
abundance: -; j_gene: TRBJ2-1; v_gene: TRBV4-2; d_gene: -; CDR3nt: TGTGCCAGCAGCCAAGGTTGGGACTCTTACAATGAGCAGTTCTTC; CDR3aa: CASSQGWDSYNEQFF
abundance: -; j_gene: TRBJ1-6; v_gene: TRBV7-9; d_gene: -; CDR3nt: TGTGCCAGCAGCTTAGGAAGCGGGTCCAGGGGAAATTCACCCCTCCACTTT; CDR3aa: CASSLGSGSRGNSPLHF
abundance: few; j_gene: TRBJ1-1; v_gene: TRBV5-1; d_gene: -; CDR3nt: TGCGCCAGCAGCTTGGGACAGCCCGGGGGCACTGAAGCTTTCTTT; CDR3aa: CASSLGQPGGTEAFF
abundance: -; j_gene: TRBJ1-2; v_gene: TRBV7-9; d_gene: TRBD1; CDR3nt: TGTGCCAGCAGCCAAGTGACAGGGGGCTATGGCTACACCTTC; CDR3aa: CASSQVTGGYGYTF
abundance: -; j_gene: TRBJ2-1; v_gene: TRBV19; d_gene: -; CDR3nt: TGTGCCAGTAGTATAGATCGGCAGGGGCCCGCTCAGTTCTTC; CDR3aa: CASSIDRQGPAQFF
abundance: -; j_gene: TRBJ2-7; v_gene: TRBV7-2; d_gene: TRBD2; CDR3nt: TGTGCCAGCAGCTCGACTAGCGGACCCTACGAGCAGTACTTC; CDR3aa: CASSSTSGPYEQYF
abundance: -; j_gene: TRBJ2-5; v_gene: TRBV30; d_gene: -; CDR3nt: TGTGCCTGGAGTTATAAAGAGACCCAGTACTTC; CDR3aa: CAWSYKETQYF
abundance: -; j_gene: TRBJ2-1; v_gene: TRBV27; d_gene: -; CDR3nt: TGTGCCAGCAGTTTGATACCGTCTACTATGGGTCCGAGCCCCTACAATGAGCAGTTCTTC; CDR3aa: CASSLIPSTMGPSPYNEQFF
abundance: -; j_gene: TRBJ2-1; v_gene: TRBV5-1; d_gene: TRBD2; CDR3nt: TGCGCCAGCAGCTTTCCGACTAGCGGGAGGGCCCGGGACAATGAGCAGTTCTTC; CDR3aa: CASSFPTSGRARDNEQFF
abundance: few; j_gene: TRBJ2-7; v_gene: TRBV6-2/TRBV6-3; d_gene: -; CDR3nt: TGTGCCAGCAGTTACAGGGGCTCCCAGGAGTACTTC; CDR3aa: CASSYRGSQEYF
abundance: -; j_gene: TRBJ2-7; v_gene: TRBV10-3; d_gene: TRBD2; CDR3nt: TGTGCCATCAGTGAGGCGGGAGTATACGAGCAGTACTTC; CDR3aa: CAISEAGVYEQYF
abundance: -; j_gene: TRBJ2-7; v_gene: TRBV14; d_gene: TRBD1; CDR3nt: TGTGCCAGCAGCCAAGAATCCGCGGACAGGGGGCGTTTTTGCTACGAGCAGTACTTC; CDR3aa: CASSQESADRGRFCYEQYF
abundance: -; j_gene: TRBJ2-3; v_gene: TRBV4-1; d_gene: TRBD2; CDR3nt: TGCGCCAGCAGCCAAGGGCTAGCGGGGCACACAGATACGCAGTATTTT; CDR3aa: CASSQGLAGHTDTQYF
abundance: -; j_gene: TRBJ1-5; v_gene: TRBV2; d_gene: -; CDR3nt: TGTGCCAGCAGTGAAGCGCTGCGGGTCAATCAGCCCCAGCATTTT; CDR3aa: CASSEALRVNQPQHF
abundance: -; j_gene: TRBJ1-2; v_gene: TRBV11-2; d_gene: -; CDR3nt: TGTGCCAGCAGCTCCTCCGGGACGCCGGCCGGCTACACCTTC; CDR3aa: CASSSSGTPAGYTF
abundance: -; j_gene: TRBJ2-3; v_gene: TRBV7-9; d_gene: -; CDR3nt: TGTGCCAGCAGCCCCTCGAGCACAGATACGCAGTATTTT; CDR3aa: CASSPSSTDTQYF
abundance: -; j_gene: TRBJ1-1; v_gene: TRBV3-1/TRBV3-2; d_gene: -; CDR3nt: TGTGCCAGCAGCCAACTAAGGACTGAAGCTTTCTTT; CDR3aa: CASSQLRTEAFF
abundance: -; j_gene: TRBJ2-1; v_gene: TRBV29-1; d_gene: -; CDR3nt: TGCAGCGTTGAGAGGGGGTGGAATGAGCAGTTCTTC; CDR3aa: CSVERGWNEQFF
abundance: -; j_gene: TRBJ1-2; v_gene: TRBV3-1/TRBV3-2; d_gene: -; CDR3nt: TGTGCCAGCAGCCAGGGTATGGGGGGACGCGGCTACACCTTC; CDR3aa: CASSQGMGGRGYTF
abundance: once; j_gene: TRBJ1-1; v_gene: TRBV19; d_gene: -; CDR3nt: TGTGCCAGTAGTATACAGGGGAGCACTGAAGCTTTCTTT; CDR3aa: CASSIQGSTEAFF
abundance: -; j_gene: TRBJ2-3; v_gene: TRBV9; d_gene: TRBD1; CDR3nt: TGTGCCAGCAGCTCCCGGACAGGATCAGATACGCAGTATTTT; CDR3aa: CASSSRTGSDTQYF
abundance: -; j_gene: TRBJ2-5; v_gene: TRBV7-9; d_gene: -; CDR3nt: TGTGCCAGCAGCTTAGTCTATGGGACCAACCTTGGAGAGACCCAGTACTTC; CDR3aa: CASSLVYGTNLGETQYF
abundance: -; j_gene: TRBJ2-7; v_gene: TRBV3-1/TRBV3-2; d_gene: -; CDR3nt: TGTGCCAGCAGCCAACCGGGGACTCCGGGGGACGAGCAGTACTTC; CDR3aa: CASSQPGTPGDEQYF
abundance: -; j_gene: TRBJ2-3; v_gene: TRBV18; d_gene: -; CDR3nt: TGTGCCAGCTCACCCCTTCGGGGAGGAACAGATACGCAGTATTTT; CDR3aa: CASSPLRGGTDTQYF
abundance: once; j_gene: TRBJ2-1; v_gene: TRBV11-3; d_gene: -; CDR3nt: TGTGCCAGCAGCTTATCCAGGGGAGCCTACAATGAGCAGTTCTTC; CDR3aa: CASSLSRGAYNEQFF